Sequencing of this T cell receptor beta chain was carried out in a study of cytomegalovirus exposure and HLA in healthy donors. General study findings and limits: Some TCR beta chains (approximately 180 of them) were listed as cytomegalovirus-associated. Analysis performed later showed TCR beta chains linked to HLA being more clonally expanded than equally common others. A previous analysis found most TCR beta V segments productive roughly 90% or roughly 30% of the time. A link between a missense DCLRE1C variant and TCR beta V- and J-gene trimming emerged from a later analysis.

Looked up from germline, CDR1 is SGHTA and CDR2 is FQGNSA. V gave up 5 bases and J gave up 10 bases, with 11 bases separating them. CDR3 length equals 12 residues. Primers for the PCR totalled 60 Vbeta and 13 Jbeta. TCRdb's copy holds only in-frame clones and misses some; the assay was immunoSEQ multiplex PCR. The sample includes 150,000 to 180,000 clones, around 84% of them seen just once. In its sample, this clone was seen once. What it binds is unknown. The receptor's source is a woman in her thirties or forties in good health and CMV-seropositive. Sequenced sample: PBMCs. J is TRBJ2-2 and V is TRBV7-2, with D possibly matching TRBD2 (6 bases). The CDR3 reads CASSVGSSELFF. CDR3 nucleotide sequence: TGTGCCAGCAGCGTCGGGAGTTCGGAGCTGTTTTTT.